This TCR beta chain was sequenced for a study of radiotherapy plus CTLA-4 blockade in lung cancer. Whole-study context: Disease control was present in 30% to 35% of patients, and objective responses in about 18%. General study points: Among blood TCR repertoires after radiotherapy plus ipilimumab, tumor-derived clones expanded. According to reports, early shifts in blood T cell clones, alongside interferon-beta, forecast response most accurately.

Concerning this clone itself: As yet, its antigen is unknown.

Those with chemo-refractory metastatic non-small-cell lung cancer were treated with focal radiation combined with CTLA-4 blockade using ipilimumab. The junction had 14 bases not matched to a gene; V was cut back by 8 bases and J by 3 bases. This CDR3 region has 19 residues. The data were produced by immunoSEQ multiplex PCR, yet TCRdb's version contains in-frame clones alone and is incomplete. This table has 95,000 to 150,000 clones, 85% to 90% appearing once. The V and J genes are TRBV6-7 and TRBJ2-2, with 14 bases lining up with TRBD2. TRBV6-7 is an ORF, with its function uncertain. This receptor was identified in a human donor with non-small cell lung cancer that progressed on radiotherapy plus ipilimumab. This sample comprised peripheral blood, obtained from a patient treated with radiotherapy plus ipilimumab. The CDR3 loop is CASRSGPGLAGDDTGELFF. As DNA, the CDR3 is TGTGCCAGCCGCTCCGGGCCGGGACTAGCGGGGGACGACACCGGGGAGCTGTTTTTT.